Listed below are T cell receptor beta chains from one sample, sequenced in a study of blood T cell repertoires in COVID-19. Profiled with immunoSEQ multiplex PCR; TCRdb holds only in-frame clones, not every one. The table shows 200,000 to 250,000 clones, with approximately 80% occurring only once. Sequenced sample: PBMCs or T cells enriched from blood (not recorded which). All receptors come from a man in his 60s who had recovered from COVID-19. CDR3s include the opening cysteine and the closing phenylalanine or tryptophan. Fields, in order: V gene, clone size, D gene, J gene, CDR3 DNA, CDR3 protein. A D gene is named only where the DNA matches it firmly. A clone size is listed for some rows: how often the clone was seen (once, few, many), or a class if it is expanded.

TRBV2	-	TRBD1	TRBJ1-1	TGTGCCAGCAGTGGACAGGGTAACACTGAAGCTTTCTTT	CASSGQGNTEAFF
TRBV12-3/TRBV12-4	once	-	TRBJ1-4	TGTGCCAGCAGTTCAGGTGATGAAAAACTGTTTTTT	CASSSGDEKLFF
TRBV9	-	TRBD1	TRBJ2-1	TGTGCCAGCAGCCTGGGACAGGGATTTTACAATGAGCAGTTCTTC	CASSLGQGFYNEQFF
TRBV18	-	-	TRBJ2-2	TGTGCCAGCTCATGGACTGCGGACCGAATCACCGGGGAGCTGTTTTTT	CASSWTADRITGELFF
TRBV5-1	-	TRBD1	TRBJ1-2	TGCGCCAGCAGCTTTACAGGGGGCGAAATCGGCTACACCTTC	CASSFTGGEIGYTF
TRBV14	-	-	TRBJ1-2	TGTGCCAGCAGCCAAACAGGGTATAACTATGGCTACACCTTC	CASSQTGYNYGYTF
TRBV27	-	-	TRBJ2-7	TGTGCCAGCAGTTTCAACAGGGCCTACGAGCAGTACTTC	CASSFNRAYEQYF
TRBV15	once	-	TRBJ2-3	TGTGCCACCAGCAGAGATCCCAACGGAGATACGCAGTATTTT	CATSRDPNGDTQYF
TRBV11-3	-	-	TRBJ1-2	TGTGCCAGCAGCTCTCTGTCCGACTATGGCTACACCTTC	CASSSLSDYGYTF
TRBV5-8	-	TRBD2	TRBJ2-1	TGTGCCAGCAGTCCCCGACTAGCGGGTCAGTACAATGAGCAGTTCTTC	CASSPRLAGQYNEQFF
TRBV11-3	-	-	TRBJ1-2	TGTGCCAGCAGCTTACAGGGGCTGGACTATGGCTACACCTTC	CASSLQGLDYGYTF
TRBV9	-	TRBD2	TRBJ2-6	TGTGCCAGCAGCGCCGCGGGGGGGAGCTCTGGGGCCAACGTCCTGACTTTC	CASSAAGGSSGANVLTF